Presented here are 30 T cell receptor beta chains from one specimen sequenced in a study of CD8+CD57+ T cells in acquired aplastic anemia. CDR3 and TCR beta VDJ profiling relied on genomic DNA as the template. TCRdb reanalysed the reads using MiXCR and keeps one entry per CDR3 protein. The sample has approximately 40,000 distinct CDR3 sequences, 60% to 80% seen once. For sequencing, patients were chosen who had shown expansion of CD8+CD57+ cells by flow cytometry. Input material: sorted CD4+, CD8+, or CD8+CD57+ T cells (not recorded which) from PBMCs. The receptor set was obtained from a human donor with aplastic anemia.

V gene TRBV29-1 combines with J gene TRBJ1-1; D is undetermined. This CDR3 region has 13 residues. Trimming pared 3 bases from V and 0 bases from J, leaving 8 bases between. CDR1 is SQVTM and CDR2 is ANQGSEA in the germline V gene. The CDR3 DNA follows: TGCAGCGTTGAGGGTCGCCTGAACACTGAAGCTTTCTTT. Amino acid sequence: CSVEGRLNTEAFF.

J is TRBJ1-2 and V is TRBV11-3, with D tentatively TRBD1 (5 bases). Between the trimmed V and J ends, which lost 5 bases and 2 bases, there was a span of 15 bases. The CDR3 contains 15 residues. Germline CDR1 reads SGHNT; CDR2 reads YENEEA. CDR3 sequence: CASSLGDRPNYGYTF. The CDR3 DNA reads TGTGCCAGCAGCCTAGGGGACCGACCGAACTATGGCTACACCTTC.

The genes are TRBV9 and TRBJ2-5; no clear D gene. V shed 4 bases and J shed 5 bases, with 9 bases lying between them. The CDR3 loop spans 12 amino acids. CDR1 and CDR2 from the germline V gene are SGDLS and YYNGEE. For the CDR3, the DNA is TGTGCCAGCAGCAATACGCGGGAGACCCAGTACTTC. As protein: CASSNTRETQYF.

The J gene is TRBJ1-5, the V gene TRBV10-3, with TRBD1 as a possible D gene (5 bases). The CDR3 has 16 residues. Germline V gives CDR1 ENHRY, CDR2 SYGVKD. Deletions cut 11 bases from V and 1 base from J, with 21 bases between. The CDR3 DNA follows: TGTGCCTCTAGTAGCCCTGGGGGGGGAAGCAATCAGCCCCAGCATTTT. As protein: CASSSPGGGSNQPQHF.

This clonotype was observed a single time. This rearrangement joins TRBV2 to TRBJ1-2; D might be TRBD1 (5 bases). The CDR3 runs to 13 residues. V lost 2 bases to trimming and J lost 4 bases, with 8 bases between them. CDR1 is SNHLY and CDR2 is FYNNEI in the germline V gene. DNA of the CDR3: TGTGCCAGCAGTGAACAGGGTTCCTATGGCTACACCTTC. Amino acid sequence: CASSEQGSYGYTF. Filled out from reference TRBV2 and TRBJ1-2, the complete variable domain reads EPEVTQTPSHQVTQMGQEVILRCVPISNHLYFYWYRQILGQKVEFLVSFYNNEISEKSEIFDDQFSVERPDGSNFTLKIRSTKLEDSAMYFCASSEQGSYGYTFGSGTRLTVV.

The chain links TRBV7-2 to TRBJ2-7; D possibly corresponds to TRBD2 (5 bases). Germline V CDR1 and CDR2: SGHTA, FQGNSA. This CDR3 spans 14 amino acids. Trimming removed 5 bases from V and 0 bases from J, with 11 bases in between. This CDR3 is CASSQTRASYEQYF. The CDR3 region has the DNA TGTGCCAGCAGCCAAACTAGGGCCTCCTACGAGCAGTACTTC.

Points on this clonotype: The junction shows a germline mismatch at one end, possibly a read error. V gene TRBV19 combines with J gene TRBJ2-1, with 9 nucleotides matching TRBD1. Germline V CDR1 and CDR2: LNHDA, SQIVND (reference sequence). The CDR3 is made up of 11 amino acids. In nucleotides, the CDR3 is TGTGCCAGACTGGACAGGGGAAGGCGCAATTTC. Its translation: CARLDRGRRNF.

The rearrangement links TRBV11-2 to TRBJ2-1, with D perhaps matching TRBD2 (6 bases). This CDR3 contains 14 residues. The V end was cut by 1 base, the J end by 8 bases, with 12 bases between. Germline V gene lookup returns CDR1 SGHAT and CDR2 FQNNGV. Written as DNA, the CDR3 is TGTGCCAGCAGCTTAGTTCTCGCGGGGCATGAGCAGTTCTTC. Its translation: CASSLVLAGHEQFF.

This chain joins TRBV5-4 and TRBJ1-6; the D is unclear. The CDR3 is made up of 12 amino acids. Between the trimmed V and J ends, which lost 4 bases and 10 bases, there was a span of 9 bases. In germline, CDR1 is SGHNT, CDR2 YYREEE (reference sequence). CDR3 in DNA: TGTGCCAGCAGCATGGCGGGATCACCCCTCCACTTT. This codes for CASSMAGSPLHF.

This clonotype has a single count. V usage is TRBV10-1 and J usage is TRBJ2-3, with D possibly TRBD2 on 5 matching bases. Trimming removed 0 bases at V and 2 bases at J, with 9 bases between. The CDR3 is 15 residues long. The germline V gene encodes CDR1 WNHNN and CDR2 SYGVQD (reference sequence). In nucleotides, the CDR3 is TGCGCCAGCAGTGAGTCTAGCGTGGCCACAGATACGCAGTATTTT. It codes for CASSESSVATDTQYF.

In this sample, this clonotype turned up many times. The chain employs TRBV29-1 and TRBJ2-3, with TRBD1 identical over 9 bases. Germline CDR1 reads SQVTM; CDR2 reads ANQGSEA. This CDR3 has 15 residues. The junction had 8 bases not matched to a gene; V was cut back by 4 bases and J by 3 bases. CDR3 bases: TGCAGCGTTGCGTTGAGGACAGGGGTAACAGATACGCAGTATTTT. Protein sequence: CSVALRTGVTDTQYF.

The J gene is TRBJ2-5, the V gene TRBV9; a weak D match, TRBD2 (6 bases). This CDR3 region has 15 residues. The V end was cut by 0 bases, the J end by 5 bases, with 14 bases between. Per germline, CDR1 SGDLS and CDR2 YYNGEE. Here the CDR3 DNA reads TGTGCCAGCAGCGTAGCCAGCGCGACTAGGGAGACCCAGTACTTC. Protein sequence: CASSVASATRETQYF.

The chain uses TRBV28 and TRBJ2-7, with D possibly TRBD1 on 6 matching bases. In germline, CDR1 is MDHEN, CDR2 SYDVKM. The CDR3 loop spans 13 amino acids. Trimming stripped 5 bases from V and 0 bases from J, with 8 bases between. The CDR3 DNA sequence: TGTGCCAGCAGTGGACAGCCCTCCTACGAGCAGTACTTC. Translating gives CASSGQPSYEQYF.

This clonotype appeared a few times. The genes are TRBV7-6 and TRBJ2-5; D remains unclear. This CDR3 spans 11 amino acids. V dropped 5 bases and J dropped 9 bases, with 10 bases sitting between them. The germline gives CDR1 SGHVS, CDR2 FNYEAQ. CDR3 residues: CASSNKAAQYF. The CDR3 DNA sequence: TGTGCCAGCAGCAACAAGGCGGCCCAGTACTTC. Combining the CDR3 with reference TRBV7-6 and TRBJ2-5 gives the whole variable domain GAGVSQSPRYKVTKRGQDVALRCDPISGHVSLYWYRQALGQGPEFLTYFNYEAQQDKSGLPNDRFSAERPEGSISTLTIQRTEQRDSAMYRCASSNKAAQYFGPGTRLLVL.

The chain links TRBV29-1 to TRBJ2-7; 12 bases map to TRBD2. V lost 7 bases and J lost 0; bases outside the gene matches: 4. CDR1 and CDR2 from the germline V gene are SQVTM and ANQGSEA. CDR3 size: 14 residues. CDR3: CSAGTSGRSYEQYF. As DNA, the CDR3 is TGCAGCGCCGGGACTAGCGGGCGCTCCTACGAGCAGTACTTC.

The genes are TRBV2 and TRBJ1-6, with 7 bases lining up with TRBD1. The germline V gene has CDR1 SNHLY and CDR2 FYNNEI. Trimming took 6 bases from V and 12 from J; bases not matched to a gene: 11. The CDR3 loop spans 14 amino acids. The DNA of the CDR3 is TGTGCCAGCAGCCGGGACAGCGCCCCGGAACCCCTCCACTTT. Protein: CASSRDSAPEPLHF.

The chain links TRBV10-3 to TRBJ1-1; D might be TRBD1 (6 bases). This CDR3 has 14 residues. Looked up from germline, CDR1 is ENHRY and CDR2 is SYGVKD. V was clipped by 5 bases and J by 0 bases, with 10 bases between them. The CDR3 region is CAISPGVLNTEAFF. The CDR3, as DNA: TGTGCCATCAGTCCAGGGGTCTTGAACACTGAAGCTTTCTTT.

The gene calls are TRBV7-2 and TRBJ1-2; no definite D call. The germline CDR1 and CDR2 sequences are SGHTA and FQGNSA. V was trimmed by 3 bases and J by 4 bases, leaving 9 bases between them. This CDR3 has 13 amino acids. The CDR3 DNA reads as TGTGCCAGCAGCTTGGGTAGCCTCTATGGCTACACCTTC. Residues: CASSLGSLYGYTF.

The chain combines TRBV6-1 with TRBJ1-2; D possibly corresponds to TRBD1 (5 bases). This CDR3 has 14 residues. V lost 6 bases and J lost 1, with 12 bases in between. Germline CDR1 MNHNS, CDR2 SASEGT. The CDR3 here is CASSRTGLNYGYTF. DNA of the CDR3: TGTGCCAGCAGCAGAACAGGTCTTAACTATGGCTACACCTTC.

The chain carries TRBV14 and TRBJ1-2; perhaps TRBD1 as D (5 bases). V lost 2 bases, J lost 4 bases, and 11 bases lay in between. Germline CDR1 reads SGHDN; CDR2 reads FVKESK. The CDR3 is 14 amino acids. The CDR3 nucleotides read TGTGCCAGCAGCCAATCTAGGGGAAGCTATGGCTACACCTTC. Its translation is CASSQSRGSYGYTF. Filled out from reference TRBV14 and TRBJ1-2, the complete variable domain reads EAGVTQFPSHSVIEKGQTVTLRCDPISGHDNLYWYRRVMGKEIKFLLHFVKESKQDESGMPNNRFLAERTGGTYSTLKVQPAELEDSGVYFCASSQSRGSYGYTFGSGTRLTVV.

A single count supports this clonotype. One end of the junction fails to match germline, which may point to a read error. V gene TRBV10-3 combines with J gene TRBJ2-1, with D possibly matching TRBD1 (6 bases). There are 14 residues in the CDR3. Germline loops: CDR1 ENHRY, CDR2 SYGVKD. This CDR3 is CASSYLSRGNEQFF. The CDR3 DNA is TGTGCCAGCAGTTATCTGTCCAGGGGCAATGAGCAGTTCTTC.

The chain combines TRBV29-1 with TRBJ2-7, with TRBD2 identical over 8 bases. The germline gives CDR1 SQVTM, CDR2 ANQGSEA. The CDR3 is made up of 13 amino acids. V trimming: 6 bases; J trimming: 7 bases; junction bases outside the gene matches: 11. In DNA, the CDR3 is TGCAGCGTCGCTCAGGGACTAGGGAGTGAGCAGTACTTC. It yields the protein CSVAQGLGSEQYF.

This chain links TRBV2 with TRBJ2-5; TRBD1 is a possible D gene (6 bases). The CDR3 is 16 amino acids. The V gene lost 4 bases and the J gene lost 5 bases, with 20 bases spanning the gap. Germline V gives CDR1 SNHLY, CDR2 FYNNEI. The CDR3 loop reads CASSAMQGYIQETQYF. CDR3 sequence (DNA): TGTGCCAGCAGTGCTATGCAGGGGTACATCCAGGAGACCCAGTACTTC. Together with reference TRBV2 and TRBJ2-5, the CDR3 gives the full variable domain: EPEVTQTPSHQVTQMGQEVILRCVPISNHLYFYWYRQILGQKVEFLVSFYNNEISEKSEIFDDQFSVERPDGSNFTLKIRSTKLEDSAMYFCASSAMQGYIQETQYFGPGTRLLVL.

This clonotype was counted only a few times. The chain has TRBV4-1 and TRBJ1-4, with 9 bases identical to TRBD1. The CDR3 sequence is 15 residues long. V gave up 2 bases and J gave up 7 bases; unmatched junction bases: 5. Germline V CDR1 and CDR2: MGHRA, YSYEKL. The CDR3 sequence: CASSQKGQGAEKLFF. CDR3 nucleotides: TGCGCCAGCAGCCAAAAGGGACAGGGAGCTGAAAAACTGTTTTTT.

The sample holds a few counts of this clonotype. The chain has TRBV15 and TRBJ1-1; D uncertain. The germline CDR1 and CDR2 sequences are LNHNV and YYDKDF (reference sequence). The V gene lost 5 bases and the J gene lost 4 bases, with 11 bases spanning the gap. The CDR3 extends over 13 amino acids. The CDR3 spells CATSPMGSTEAFF. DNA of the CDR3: TGTGCCACCAGCCCCATGGGGTCCACTGAAGCTTTCTTT. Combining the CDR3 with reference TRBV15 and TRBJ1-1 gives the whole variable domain DAMVIQNPRYQVTQFGKPVTLSCSQTLNHNVMYWYQQKSSQAPKLLFHYYDKDFNNEADTPDNFQSRRPNTSFCFLDIRSPGLGDTAMYLCATSPMGSTEAFFGQGTRLTVV.

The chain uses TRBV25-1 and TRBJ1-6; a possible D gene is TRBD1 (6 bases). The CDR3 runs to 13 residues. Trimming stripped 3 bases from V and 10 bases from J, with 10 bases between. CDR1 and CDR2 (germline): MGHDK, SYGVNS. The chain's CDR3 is CASSEDSKSPLHF. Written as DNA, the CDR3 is TGTGCCAGCAGTGAGGACAGCAAGTCACCCCTCCACTTT.

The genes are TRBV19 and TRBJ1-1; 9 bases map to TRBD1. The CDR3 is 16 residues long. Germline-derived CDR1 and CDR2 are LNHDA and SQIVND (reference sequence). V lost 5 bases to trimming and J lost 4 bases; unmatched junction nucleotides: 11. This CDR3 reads CASSALTGGYGTEAFF. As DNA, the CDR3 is TGTGCCAGTAGTGCCTTGACAGGGGGGTACGGCACTGAAGCTTTCTTT.

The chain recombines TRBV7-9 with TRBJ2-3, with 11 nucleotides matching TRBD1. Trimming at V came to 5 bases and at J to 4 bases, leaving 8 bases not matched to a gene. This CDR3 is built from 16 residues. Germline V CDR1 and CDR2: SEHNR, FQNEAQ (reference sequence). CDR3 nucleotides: TGTGCCAGCAGCACCGGGACAGGGGGGGCTGCAGATACGCAGTATTTT. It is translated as CASSTGTGGAADTQYF.

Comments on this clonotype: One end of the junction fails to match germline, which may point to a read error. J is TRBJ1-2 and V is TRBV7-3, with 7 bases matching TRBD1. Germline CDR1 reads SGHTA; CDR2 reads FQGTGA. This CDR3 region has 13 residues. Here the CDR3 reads CTSSLDRAYGYTF. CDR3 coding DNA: TGTACCAGCAGCCTAGACAGGGCCTATGGCTACACCTTC.

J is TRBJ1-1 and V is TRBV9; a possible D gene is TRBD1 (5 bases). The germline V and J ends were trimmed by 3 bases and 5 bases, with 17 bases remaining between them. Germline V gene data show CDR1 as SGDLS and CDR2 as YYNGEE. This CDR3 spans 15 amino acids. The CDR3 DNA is TGTGCCAGCAGCGCGCCCTCGGGGGGATCGACTGAAGCTTTCTTT. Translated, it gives CASSAPSGGSTEAFF.